This passage covers 27 T cell receptor beta chains from one sample sequenced in a study of T cells in Graves' hyperthyroidism and ophthalmopathy. Amplification of TCR beta CDR3 regions was performed using RNA transcripts as template. TCR CDR3 regions were first amplified by RT-PCR with HTBI primers. TCRdb reprocessed the multiplex PCR reads with MiXCR, giving one entry per CDR3 protein. The table shows a few hundred thousand distinct CDR3 sequences, with 16% occurring only once. Sequencing was performed on blood. The receptors originated from a woman aged 40-49 years with Graves' ophthalmopathy.

This clonotype was counted many times. The CDR3 nucleotides read TGTGCCAGCAGTGACTCGGGTGGGGGCAATCAGCCCCAGCATTTT. Translated, it gives CASSDSGGGNQPQHF. The rearrangement links TRBV6-4 to TRBJ1-5; D is uncertain. Trimming stripped 0 bases from V and 2 bases from J, with 8 bases between. In germline, CDR1 is MRHNA, CDR2 SNTAGT. The CDR3 runs to 15 residues.

This clonotype was counted at least ten times. This chain links TRBV28 with TRBJ1-1, with a possible D match to TRBD1 (5 bases). CDR3 length: 13 amino acids. V shed 6 bases and J shed 1 base, with 9 bases lying between them. Per the germline V gene, CDR1 is MDHEN and CDR2 is SYDVKM. This chain's CDR3 is CASRAGQNTEAFF. As DNA, the CDR3 is TGTGCCAGCAGGGCAGGACAGAACACTGAAGCTTTCTTT.

J is TRBJ2-7 and V is TRBV18; TRBD1 agrees at 7 bases. The CDR3 sequence is 15 residues long. Per the germline V gene, CDR1 is KGHSH and CDR2 is LQKENI. V was clipped by 5 bases and J by 0 bases; unmatched bases: 7. The chain's CDR3 is CASSSTGASSYEQYF. The CDR3 DNA follows: TGTGCCAGCTCAAGTACAGGGGCTAGCTCCTACGAGCAGTACTTC.

A word on this clonotype: A clone one base away is much larger, so this may be a read error. The CDR3 ends on some other residue instead of the conserved phenylalanine or tryptophan, so this is likely a read error. The genes are TRBV28 and TRBJ2-5, with 7 positions matching TRBD1. The CDR3 has 13 residues. With V trimmed by 2 bases and J by 4 bases, 1 base remained unmatched. Germline V gene lookup returns CDR1 MDHEN and CDR2 SYDVKM. The CDR3 nucleotides read TGTGCCAGCAGTTTAAGGGGGCCAGAGACCCAGTACCTC. This codes for CASSLRGPETQYL.

This clonotype has just a few counts. The chain employs TRBV29-1 and TRBJ1-1, with D unclear. CDR1 and CDR2 (germline): SQVTM, ANQGSEA. The V and J ends lost 7 bases and 4 bases respectively, with 13 bases between them. The CDR3 has 12 amino acids. CDR3 DNA sequence: TGCAGCGGTTCAGGCGACACCACTGAAGCTTTCTTT. Protein sequence: CSGSGDTTEAFF.

V is TRBV15 and J is TRBJ2-6, with a weak D call TRBD2 (6 bases). V lost 6 bases and J 1 base, leaving 10 bases between the germline ends. The CDR3 loop spans 15 amino acids. Germline-derived CDR1 and CDR2 are LNHNV and YYDKDF (reference sequence). CDR3 in amino acids: CATSGGLSGANVLTF. The CDR3 bases are TGTGCCACCAGTGGGGGACTGTCTGGGGCCAACGTCCTGACTTTC. Variable domain in full (rest from reference TRBV15 and TRBJ2-6): DAMVIQNPRYQVTQFGKPVTLSCSQTLNHNVMYWYQQKSSQAPKLLFHYYDKDFNNEADTPDNFQSRRPNTSFCFLDIRSPGLGDTAMYLCATSGGLSGANVLTFGAGSRLTVL.

This clonotype occurred a few times. The chain recombines TRBV28 with TRBJ2-5; 8 nucleotides agree with TRBD2. Germline values: CDR1 MDHEN, CDR2 SYDVKM. This CDR3 region has 19 residues. Losses at the gene ends were 2 bases for V and 4 bases for J; bases not matched to a gene: 18. The CDR3 DNA follows: TGTGCCAGCAGTTTAGTCCCCAGGGTAGTAGCGGGAAGAACAGAGACCCAGTACTTC. It codes for CASSLVPRVVAGRTETQYF.

As regards this clonotype: This clone may be a read error of a much larger clone one base away. The chain links TRBV2 to TRBJ1-5; D perhaps matches TRBD1 (5 bases). The CDR3 totals 14 residues. The germline gives CDR1 SNHLY, CDR2 FYNNEI. This CDR3 reads CASMWQGLNRPQHF. The CDR3 DNA reads TGTGCCAGCATGTGGCAGGGTCTCAATCGGCCCCAGCATTTT.

This clonotype has at least ten counts. J is TRBJ2-7 and V is TRBV6-1; no clear D. The CDR3 extends over 12 amino acids. From germline, CDR1 is MNHNS and CDR2 SASEGT. V gave up 5 bases and J gave up 2 bases, with 7 bases separating them. CDR3 region: CASSNGPYEQYF. Written as DNA, the CDR3 is TGTGCCAGCAGTAACGGCCCCTACGAGCAGTACTTC.

This clonotype was seen ten or more times. This sequence joins TRBV18 and TRBJ1-5; TRBD1 is a possible D gene (6 bases). V lost 6 bases and J 8 bases, leaving 14 bases between the germline ends. This CDR3 is built from 13 residues. Germline V gene sequence: CDR1 KGHSH, CDR2 LQKENI. The CDR3: CASSPDRSEPQHF. The CDR3 region has the DNA TGTGCCAGCTCCCCCGACAGGTCGGAGCCCCAGCATTTT.

This clonotype occurred a few times. The CDR3 region is CASSPLRGAGQPQHF. The CDR3 DNA is TGTGCCAGCAGCCCACTTAGGGGGGCAGGGCAGCCCCAGCATTTT. The genes are TRBV3-1 and TRBJ1-5; D may be TRBD1 (6 bases). The CDR3 covers 15 residues. Per the germline V gene, CDR1 is LGHDT and CDR2 is YNNKEL (reference sequence). Trimming removed 4 bases at V and 7 bases at J, with 17 bases between.

CDR3 loop: CACAGQGAPGELFF. CDR3 nucleotides: TGTGCCTGCGCGGGACAGGGGGCCCCCGGGGAGCTGTTTTTT. The chain couples TRBV30 to TRBJ2-2; 12 positions match TRBD1. Germline CDR1 is GTSNPN and CDR2 is SVGIG (reference sequence). After removal of 6 bases from V and 6 bases from J, the junction contained 5 bases not matched to a gene. CDR3 length: 14 residues.

This clonotype came up many times. The CDR3 reads CASSAFGGDPVEQYF. As DNA, the CDR3 is TGTGCCAGCAGTGCCTTCGGCGGGGACCCAGTCGAGCAGTACTTC. The chain joins TRBV27 to TRBJ2-7, with D possibly being TRBD2 (6 bases). The CDR3 spans 15 residues. Deletions cut 5 bases from V and 6 bases from J, with 20 bases between. Germline V gives CDR1 MNHEY, CDR2 SMNVEV (reference sequence).

This clonotype was observed a few times. The chain recombines TRBV4-1 with TRBJ2-5, with D unclear. The CDR3 consists of 14 residues. Between the trimmed V and J ends, which lost 3 bases and 5 bases, there was a span of 13 bases. Per germline, CDR1 MGHRA and CDR2 YSYEKL. CDR3: CASSHLTNRETQYF. CDR3 bases: TGCGCCAGCAGCCATTTAACCAATCGGGAGACCCAGTACTTC.

J is TRBJ1-1 and V is TRBV3-1; D gene unclear. From germline, CDR1 is LGHDT and CDR2 YNNKEL (reference sequence). The CDR3 runs 14 residues. Between the trimmed V and J ends, which lost 3 bases and 0 bases, there was a span of 8 bases. CDR3 nucleotides: TGTGCCAGCAGCCAGGTCCCTATGAACACTGAAGCTTTCTTT. This sequence encodes CASSQVPMNTEAFF.

This clonotype was recorded a few times. The V and J genes are TRBV24-1 and TRBJ2-2; 14 positions match TRBD2. This CDR3 comprises 18 residues. Per the germline V gene, CDR1 is KGHDR and CDR2 is SFDVKD. With 4 bases clipped from V and 4 bases from J, the junction kept 7 bases outside the gene matches. The CDR3 region has the DNA TGTGCCACCAGTGAAAGACTAGCGGGAGGGCCTGGCACCGGGGAGCTGTTTTTT. Its translation: CATSERLAGGPGTGELFF.

This clonotype was detected many times. The V gene is TRBV5-6, the J gene TRBJ1-2; 7 bases are shared with TRBD1. The CDR3 consists of 14 residues. Germline V gene data show CDR1 as SGHDT and CDR2 as YYEEEE. Germline trimming cut 3 bases from V and 5 bases from J; bases unmatched to any gene: 7. CDR3 in amino acids: CASSSRGQPYGYTF. The CDR3 DNA is TGTGCCAGCAGCTCCCGGGGACAGCCTTATGGCTACACCTTC.

For this clonotype: It may be a read error: a sequence one base away is much more abundant. The chain has TRBV3-1 and TRBJ2-1; 8 bases map to TRBD2. The CDR3 totals 15 residues. Trimming took 4 bases from V and 5 from J; bases not matched to a gene: 7. Germline V gene sequence: CDR1 LGHDT, CDR2 YNNKEL (reference sequence). The DNA for the CDR3 is TGTGCCAGCAGCCGCTCTAGCGGGTTTCACAATGAGCAGTTCTTC. Its protein is CASSRSSGFHNEQFF.

This clonotype appeared many times. This chain connects TRBV18 to TRBJ1-1; a possible D gene is TRBD1 (6 bases). V lost 5 bases, J lost 2 bases, and 15 bases lay in between. In germline, CDR1 is KGHSH, CDR2 LQKENI. The CDR3 sequence is 15 residues long. Written as DNA, the CDR3 is TGTGCCAGCTCAAACGCACAGGGAGGAAACACTGAAGCTTTCTTT. Protein sequence: CASSNAQGGNTEAFF.

The chain links TRBV15 to TRBJ1-2; D is unclear. There are 12 residues in the CDR3. Trimming took 5 bases from V and 3 from J, leaving 7 bases between them. Per the germline V gene, CDR1 is LNHNV and CDR2 is YYDKDF (reference sequence). The CDR3 DNA follows: TGTGCCACCAGCCAACTCGACTATGGCTACACCTTC. It encodes CATSQLDYGYTF.

Only a few counts were recorded for this clonotype. The chain employs TRBV20-1 and TRBJ1-1; TRBD1 matches 9 bases. The junction had 0 bases not matched to a gene; V was cut back by 1 base and J by 3 bases. This CDR3 has 13 amino acids. Germline assignment: CDR1 DFQATT and CDR2 SNEGSKA (reference sequence). CDR3 region: CSARGTGDTEAFF. As DNA, the CDR3 is TGCAGTGCTAGAGGGACAGGGGACACTGAAGCTTTCTTT.

In this sample, this clonotype turned up many times. The chain carries TRBV20-1 and TRBJ2-3; tentatively, D is TRBD1 (5 bases). The CDR3 runs 13 residues. CDR1 and CDR2 (germline): DFQATT, SNEGSKA (reference sequence). The germline V and J ends were trimmed by 3 bases and 3 bases, with 10 bases remaining between them. CDR3 nucleotide sequence: TGCAGTGCTAGTTCCAGGGATACAGATACGCAGTATTTT. Amino acids: CSASSRDTDTQYF.

This clonotype was seen ten or more times. The chain combines TRBV10-1 with TRBJ2-7; tentatively, D is TRBD1 (6 bases). Per germline, CDR1 WNHNN and CDR2 SYGVQD (reference sequence). The CDR3 runs 14 residues. V was pared by 0 bases and J by 6 bases, with 12 bases between. The CDR3 coding sequence is TGCGCCAGCAGTGAGTCGTGGCAGGGGAGCGAGCAGTACTTC. Encoded protein: CASSESWQGSEQYF.

This chain joins TRBV6-1 and TRBJ2-3; TRBD2 matches 15 bases. From germline, CDR1 is MNHNS and CDR2 SASEGT. CDR3 length: 18 residues. Trimming took 6 bases from V and 5 from J; bases not matched to a gene: 12. CDR3 amino acids: CASSLRTSGRERRDTQYF. CDR3 nucleotides: TGTGCCAGCAGCCTTCGGACTAGCGGGAGGGAGAGAAGAGATACGCAGTATTTT.

This chain joins TRBV5-8 and TRBJ2-1, with 7 bases fitting TRBD2. The ends lost 0 bases at V and 9 bases at J; junction bases unmatched: 12. The germline V gene has CDR1 SGHTS and CDR2 YDEGEE. The CDR3 has 16 amino acids. CDR3 nucleotide sequence: TGTGCCAGCAGCTTGGTAGTTAGCGGGCCCCTCGGTGAGCAGTTCTTC. Translated, it gives CASSLVVSGPLGEQFF.

This clonotype was recorded at least ten times. The chain couples TRBV11-2 to TRBJ2-1; tentative D call: TRBD2 (6 bases). CDR3 size: 12 residues. Germline assignment: CDR1 SGHAT and CDR2 FQNNGV. Trimming took off 1 base at V and 10 bases at J, with 8 bases between the two ends. The CDR3 coding sequence is TGTGCCAGCAGCTTAGGGGCGGGGGAGCAGTTCTTC. The encoded protein is CASSLGAGEQFF.

Details on this clonotype: A much larger clone differs by one base, so this may be a read error. V and J are TRBV27 and TRBJ2-7; TRBD1 agrees at 7 bases. TRBJ2-1 matches the DNA end more closely, so the J call is doubtful. Germline assignment: CDR1 MNHEY and CDR2 SMNVEV (reference sequence). CDR3 length equals 13 residues. CDR3 loop: CASSSGQFYEQFF. In DNA form, the CDR3 reads TGTGCCAGCAGTTCGGGACAGTTCTACGAGCAGTTCTTC.